This TCR beta chain was sequenced for a study of cytomegalovirus exposure and HLA in healthy donors. The study's findings and limits: Only CMV serostatus was available as immune exposure information. The authors listed approximately 150 TCR beta chains as cytomegalovirus-associated. Analyses of presence and absence presupposed an approximately uniform sequencing depth across donors.

PCR primers comprised 60 Vbeta and 13 Jbeta primers. The assay was immunoSEQ multiplex PCR, and TCRdb's table has in-frame clones only and misses some. The sample lists 150,000 to 200,000 clones; around 82% were seen once. As regards this clone: What it binds is not known.

Unmatched junction bases numbered 1, after V lost 3 bases and J lost 2 bases. CDR1 and CDR2 from the germline V gene are MNHEY and SVGAGI. The CDR3 is 15 amino acids. The V call is TRBV6-5, the J call TRBJ2-6, with 7 bases aligning to TRBD1. The sequenced sample was PBMCs. This clonotype originated in a middle-aged man in good health and CMV-seropositive. The DNA of the CDR3 is TGTGCCAGCAGTTATAGGGGGCCTGGGGCCAACGTCCTGACTTTC. Protein product: CASSYRGPGANVLTF.